These 27 T cell receptor beta chains came from one sample sequenced in a study of PD-L1 blockade in urothelial cancer. Stated time point: peripheral blood 6 weeks after treatment start. Assay: immunoSEQ multiplex PCR; the TCRdb copy retains only in-frame clones and omits some. The sample carries approximately 38,000 clones, around nine tenths recorded once. The material was PBMCs, obtained around atezolizumab (anti-PD-L1) treatment. The receptors were gathered from a man aged 55-75 years with urothelial cancer.

The chain joins TRBV15 to TRBJ2-2; D gene unclear. The CDR3 runs to 14 residues. The ends were cut back, 4 bases at V and 4 bases at J, with 10 bases in the middle. Germline V gene data show CDR1 as LNHNV and CDR2 as YYDKDF (reference sequence). CDR3 protein: CATSTYSGTGELFF. In DNA form, the CDR3 reads TGTGCCACCAGCACCTACTCCGGCACCGGGGAGCTGTTTTTT.

The chain joins TRBV7-3 to TRBJ1-1; 7 bases fit TRBD1. Germline V CDR1 and CDR2: SGHTA, FQGTGA. The CDR3 spans 14 residues. Unmatched junction bases numbered 7, after V lost 5 bases and J lost 4 bases. CDR3 in DNA: TGTGCCAGCAGCCCGCGACAGGGCGCCACTGAAGCTTTCTTT. As protein: CASSPRQGATEAFF. The entire variable domain, with the rest obtained from reference TRBV7-3 and TRBJ1-1, is as follows: GAGVSQTPSNKVTEKGKYVELRCDPISGHTALYWYRQSLGQGPEFLIYFQGTGAADDSGLPNDRFFAVRPEGSVSTLKIQRTERGDSAVYLCASSPRQGATEAFFGQGTRLTVV.

The chain couples TRBV6-6 to TRBJ2-3, with TRBD1 matching over 7 bases. The germline V gene has CDR1 MNHNY and CDR2 SVGAGI (reference sequence). The CDR3 totals 13 residues. The junction had 3 bases not matched to a gene; V was cut back by 5 bases and J by 4 bases. In DNA form, the CDR3 reads TGTGCCAGCAGTAACAGGGGCGCAGATACGCAGTATTTT. It codes for CASSNRGADTQYF.

The CDR3 region is CASSLSPQGISGNTIYF. CDR3 bases: TGCGCCAGCAGCTTGAGTCCACAGGGGATATCTGGAAACACCATATATTTT. V usage is TRBV5-1 and J usage is TRBJ1-3; TRBD1 matches 7 bases. The germline V gene encodes CDR1 SGHRS and CDR2 YFSETQ. Trimming took 1 base from V and 1 from J; bases not matched to a gene: 8. The CDR3 runs to 17 residues.

V usage is TRBV6-5 and J usage is TRBJ2-3; D is possibly TRBD2 (6 bases). Germline V CDR1 and CDR2: MNHEY, SVGAGI. V lost 6 bases and J 6 bases, leaving 19 bases between the germline ends. This CDR3 spans 15 amino acids. The CDR3 loop is CASRPTRSFGDTQYF. The CDR3 DNA is TGTGCCAGCAGGCCGACTAGATCTTTTGGGGATACGCAGTATTTT.

The genes are TRBV7-8 and TRBJ1-1, with D tentatively TRBD1 (6 bases). The CDR3 consists of 14 residues. Between the trimmed V and J ends, which lost 2 bases and 5 bases, there was a span of 12 bases. From germline, CDR1 is SGHVS and CDR2 FQNEAQ. The CDR3 coding sequence is TGTGCCAGCAGCTTACTACCCCAGGGGACTGAAGCTTTCTTT. This encodes CASSLLPQGTEAFF.

V is TRBV5-1 and J is TRBJ2-3, with a tentative D call TRBD1 (5 bases). Germline lookup yields CDR1 SGHRS and CDR2 YFSETQ. The germline V and J ends were trimmed by 0 bases and 0 bases, with 5 bases remaining between them. The CDR3 totals 14 residues. CDR3 in amino acids: CASSLGQSTDTQYF. The CDR3 nucleotides read TGCGCCAGCAGCTTGGGACAGAGCACAGATACGCAGTATTTT.

The rearrangement uses TRBV7-9 and TRBJ2-7; 9 positions agree with TRBD1. CDR1 and CDR2 (germline): SEHNR, FQNEAQ (reference sequence). J lost 2 bases, V lost 5 bases, and 7 bases had no gene match. CDR3 length equals 15 residues. The chain's CDR3 is CASSEWTGVAYEQYF. CDR3 nucleotide sequence: TGTGCCAGCAGCGAGTGGACAGGGGTGGCCTACGAGCAGTACTTC.

This chain joins TRBV5-6 and TRBJ2-7, with a possible D match to TRBD2 (5 bases). This CDR3 has 14 amino acids. Germline assignment: CDR1 SGHDT and CDR2 YYEEEE. The ends were cut back, 3 bases at V and 9 bases at J, with 19 bases in the middle. In nucleotides, the CDR3 is TGTGCCAGCAGCTCCGATACTAGTTCCTGGGGGCAGTACTTC. Translated, it gives CASSSDTSSWGQYF. The full variable domain, completed using reference TRBV5-6 and TRBJ2-7, is DAGVTQSPTHLIKTRGQQVTLRCSPKSGHDTVSWYQQALGQGPQFIFQYYEEEERQRGNFPDRFSGHQFPNYSSELNVNALLLGDSALYLCASSSDTSSWGQYFGPGTRLTVT.

The chain joins TRBV5-4 to TRBJ2-2; TRBD2 is a possible D gene (5 bases). Trimming stripped 0 bases from V and 1 base from J, with 19 bases between. Per the germline V gene, CDR1 is SGHNT and CDR2 is YYREEE (reference sequence). This CDR3 region has 19 residues. This chain's CDR3 is CASSLGPTGTKVNTGELFF. The CDR3 coding sequence is TGTGCCAGCAGCTTGGGACCTACGGGAACTAAAGTGAACACCGGGGAGCTGTTTTTT. The full variable domain, with the rest looked up from reference TRBV5-4 and TRBJ2-2, is ETGVTQSPTHLIKTRGQQVTLRCSSQSGHNTVSWYQQALGQGPQFIFQYYREEENGRGNFPPRFSGLQFPNYSSELNVNALELDDSALYLCASSLGPTGTKVNTGELFFGEGSRLTVL.

The genes are TRBV9 and TRBJ2-1; D is unresolved. Deletions cut 3 bases from V and 7 bases from J, with 11 bases between. CDR3 length equals 13 residues. Germline CDR1 reads SGDLS; CDR2 reads YYNGEE. CDR3 DNA sequence: TGTGCCAGCAGCGCGTTGACTGGGAATGAGCAGTTCTTC. This encodes CASSALTGNEQFF.

This rearrangement joins TRBV6-1 to TRBJ2-2; the match to TRBD1 covers 8 bases. Germline lookup yields CDR1 MNHNS and CDR2 SASEGT. The CDR3 is made up of 15 amino acids. The J segment lost 4 bases and the V segment lost 6 bases, leaving 7 bases of the junction unmatched. The chain's CDR3 is CASRGQGRSTGELFF. CDR3 nucleotide sequence: TGTGCCAGCAGAGGACAGGGTAGAAGCACCGGGGAGCTGTTTTTT.

V and J are TRBV7-9 and TRBJ1-1; D uncertain. The germline V gene encodes CDR1 SEHNR and CDR2 FQNEAQ (reference sequence). The CDR3 covers 15 residues. V was cut by 0 bases and J by 5 bases, with 13 bases left in between. The CDR3 is CASSLASGVGTEAFF. The CDR3 nucleotides are TGTGCCAGCAGCTTAGCGTCCGGGGTTGGAACTGAAGCTTTCTTT.

The chain couples TRBV11-1 to TRBJ2-7; D is perhaps TRBD1 (7 bases). The CDR3 covers 16 residues. The V and J ends lost 3 bases and 4 bases respectively, with 19 bases between them. The germline gives CDR1 SGHAT, CDR2 FQDESV (reference sequence). The CDR3 DNA follows: TGTGCCAGCAGCTTCCTCGGCGGGACAGCCTTTTACGAGCAGTACTTC. It specifies CASSFLGGTAFYEQYF. Using reference TRBV11-1 and TRBJ2-7 for the parts outside the CDR3, the full variable domain is EAEVAQSPRYKITEKSQAVAFWCDPISGHATLYWYRQILGQGPELLVQFQDESVVDDSQLPKDRFSAERLKGVDSTLKIQPAELGDSAMYLCASSFLGGTAFYEQYFGPGTRLTVT.

The rearrangement joins TRBV6-5 to TRBJ2-1; the D gene is possibly TRBD2 (6 bases). The CDR3 loop spans 14 amino acids. Trimming took 6 bases from V and 9 from J, leaving 18 bases between them. Germline V gene data show CDR1 as MNHEY and CDR2 as SVGAGI. For the CDR3, the DNA is TGTGCCAGCAGAATGGTCCGGGGGTTGGGTGAGCAGTTCTTC. Protein sequence: CASRMVRGLGEQFF.

V gene TRBV30 combines with J gene TRBJ2-7; possible D gene TRBD1, 6 bases. This CDR3 spans 12 amino acids. Germline V gene lookup returns CDR1 GTSNPN and CDR2 SVGIG (reference sequence). V shed 0 bases and J shed 5 bases, with 8 bases lying between them. The CDR3 loop reads CAWSVQGNEQYF. DNA of the CDR3: TGTGCCTGGAGTGTACAGGGTAACGAGCAGTACTTC.

This clone was recorded a few times. The rearrangement uses TRBV27 and TRBJ2-7, with TRBD1 identical over 8 bases. The J segment lost 3 bases and the V segment lost 5 bases, leaving 12 bases of the junction unmatched. CDR3 length: 16 amino acids. CDR1 and CDR2 (germline): MNHEY, SMNVEV (reference sequence). The DNA for the CDR3 is TGTGCCAGCAGTCCCCGGGACAGGTGGTCCCTCTACGAGCAGTACTTC. Translating gives CASSPRDRWSLYEQYF.

J is TRBJ2-7 and V is TRBV5-5; 7 bases match TRBD1. Germline values: CDR1 SGHKS, CDR2 YYEKEE (reference sequence). The V and J ends lost 4 bases and 3 bases, in that order; junction bases with no gene match: 7. This CDR3 comprises 14 residues. DNA of the CDR3: TGTGCCAGCAGCGTGACAGGGCTAGGCTACGAGCAGTACTTC. This sequence encodes CASSVTGLGYEQYF.

The chain has TRBV5-1 and TRBJ1-2; possibly TRBD1 for D (6 bases). The CDR3 is made up of 11 amino acids. Germline values: CDR1 SGHRS, CDR2 YFSETQ. V lost 9 bases to trimming and J lost 8 bases, with 14 bases between them. The CDR3, as DNA: TGCGCCACCCCGAAGGGGGGGGGCTACACCTTC. It yields the protein CATPKGGGYTF.

The chain employs TRBV29-1 and TRBJ2-7; 10 bases are a match to TRBD2. After removal of 4 bases from V and 3 bases from J, the junction contained 3 bases not matched to a gene. The CDR3 loop spans 13 amino acids. CDR1 and CDR2 from the germline V gene are SQVTM and ANQGSEA. The CDR3 sequence is CSVVAGGLYEQYF. In DNA, the CDR3 is TGCAGCGTTGTAGCGGGGGGCCTCTACGAGCAGTACTTC.

The rearrangement uses TRBV19 and TRBJ1-5; the match to TRBD1 covers 7 bases. The CDR3 has 16 amino acids. V was clipped by 6 bases and J by 1 base; unmatched bases: 9. CDR1 LNHDA and CDR2 SQIVND come from the germline V gene (reference sequence). CDR3 loop: CASRKETGISNQPQHF. The CDR3 DNA sequence: TGTGCCAGTAGAAAAGAGACAGGGATAAGCAATCAGCCCCAGCATTTT.

This clone appeared a few times. The CDR3: CASSPPLPGGYDNEQFF. CDR3 bases: TGTGCCAGCAGCCCACCCCTTCCAGGGGGATACGACAATGAGCAGTTCTTC. The chain joins TRBV5-6 to TRBJ2-1; 7 positions agree with TRBD1. After removal of 4 bases from V and 5 bases from J, the junction contained 15 bases not matched to a gene. This CDR3 contains 17 residues. Germline loops: CDR1 SGHDT, CDR2 YYEEEE.

This chain connects TRBV5-1 to TRBJ2-7; tentative D call: TRBD1 (6 bases). The length of the CDR3 is 14 residues. CDR1 SGHRS and CDR2 YFSETQ come from the germline V gene. The V and J ends lost 0 bases and 10 bases respectively, with 17 bases between them. The CDR3 protein is CASSLAGDKHYQYF. The CDR3, as DNA: TGCGCCAGCAGCTTGGCAGGGGACAAACATTACCAGTACTTC.

The chain carries TRBV7-9 and TRBJ1-2, with 10 bases identical to TRBD1. The CDR3 spans 14 residues. J was trimmed by 4 bases and V by 4 bases; bases with no gene match: 3. The germline V gene has CDR1 SEHNR and CDR2 FQNEAQ (reference sequence). CDR3 amino acids: CASSSDRGSYGYTF. The CDR3 DNA reads TGTGCCAGCAGCTCGGACAGGGGGAGCTATGGCTACACCTTC.

The chain links TRBV6-6 to TRBJ1-2, with 8 bases identical to TRBD1. The CDR3 spans 14 residues. The V gene end was trimmed by 2 bases and the J gene end by 4 bases; junction bases not matched to a gene: 3. The germline CDR1 and CDR2 sequences are MNHNY and SVGAGI (reference sequence). The CDR3 region is CASSYAGGGYGYTF. CDR3 nucleotides: TGTGCCAGCAGTTACGCAGGGGGCGGCTATGGCTACACCTTC.

The chain links TRBV4-1 to TRBJ1-2, with 9 bases matching TRBD1. With 4 bases clipped from V and 7 bases from J, the junction kept 10 bases outside the gene matches. Germline V gives CDR1 MGHRA, CDR2 YSYEKL. This CDR3 has 15 residues. The CDR3 sequence: CASSPTTGTGFGYTF. CDR3 in DNA: TGCGCCAGCAGCCCCACTACAGGGACAGGGTTTGGCTACACCTTC.

CDR3 sequence: CASSPGQGVEKLFF. In DNA, the CDR3 is TGTGCCAGCAGCCCTGGACAGGGGGTTGAAAAACTGTTTTTT. This rearrangement joins TRBV4-2 to TRBJ1-4; 10 bases are shared with TRBD1. Germline CDR1 and CDR2: LGHNA and YNFKEQ. This CDR3 has 14 residues. The V gene end was trimmed by 4 bases and the J gene end by 7 bases; junction bases not matched to a gene: 3.